This TCR beta chain is drawn from a study of shared clonotypes between healthy human individuals. Study-level background: The study enrolled a couple of women and three men aged 18 to 49. Study outcomes and limitations: Only blood was sampled, and tissue TCR repertoires likely differ from blood ones. An expected dependence of interdonor clonotype sharing on sequencing depth was noted.

In regard to this clone: Its target is not known.

The CDR3 sequence is 14 residues long. Between the trimmed V and J ends, which lost 2 bases and 2 bases, there was a span of 10 bases. Germline CDR1 reads MNHNS; CDR2 reads SASEGT. The authors distributed each subset's genomic DNA evenly over several immunoSEQ plates. Profiling relied on immunoSEQ multiplex PCR, and the TCRdb table lists in-frame clones only, not all of them. The table has 400,000 to 600,000 clones, around 79% seen once. Source material: PBMCs. The TCR comes from a woman between 40 and 55 years old in good health. Some clones in this sample may be carry-over from other donors' samples. The genes are TRBV6-1 and TRBJ2-7, with D unclear. The CDR3 spells CASSEFSLTYEQYF. The CDR3 DNA follows: TGTGCCAGCAGTGAATTTAGCCTAACCTACGAGCAGTACTTC.